The 16 T cell receptor beta chains reported below all come from one sample, sequenced in a study of blood T cell repertoires in COVID-19. Here immunoSEQ multiplex PCR was the method, and the copy in TCRdb shows in-frame clones only, minus some. The sample yields roughly 280,000 clones, more than 75% seen once. Sequenced material: peripheral blood. The receptors were sampled from a woman between 55 and 75 years old with COVID-19, enrolled during active disease.

Turning to this clone: Distinct nucleotide sequences in the sample also encode this CDR3. The CDR3 here is CASSYGTGNQPQHF. The CDR3 nucleotides are TGTGCCAGCAGTTACGGGACAGGCAATCAGCCCCAGCATTTT. The rearrangement links TRBV6-6 to TRBJ1-5; the match to TRBD1 covers 7 bases. This CDR3 has 14 residues. The V segment lost 2 bases and the J segment 2 bases; nucleotides outside the gene matches: 0. Germline V gene data show CDR1 as MNHNY and CDR2 as SVGAGI (reference sequence).

J is TRBJ2-3 and V is TRBV18; D may be TRBD1 (6 bases). The V gene lost 0 bases and the J gene lost 2 bases, with 15 bases spanning the gap. The CDR3 loop spans 17 amino acids. Germline V gives CDR1 KGHSH, CDR2 LQKENI. This CDR3 is CASSPPLQGTLTDTQYF. Here the CDR3 DNA reads TGTGCCAGCTCACCACCTCTTCAGGGGACCCTCACAGATACGCAGTATTTT.

This chain connects TRBV29-1 to TRBJ1-1, with D hard to call. The V and J ends lost 4 bases and 1 base respectively, with 7 bases between them. Germline-derived CDR1 and CDR2 are SQVTM and ANQGSEA. The CDR3 length is 12 residues. The CDR3 DNA follows: TGCAGCGTTGCTAGACCGAACACTGAAGCTTTCTTT. Residues: CSVARPNTEAFF.

V gene TRBV4-2 combines with J gene TRBJ1-2; the D is unclear. CDR3 length: 14 residues. Germline values: CDR1 LGHNA, CDR2 YNFKEQ. V shed 2 bases and J shed 1 base, with 8 bases lying between them. The CDR3 region is CASSQLAVNYGYTF. For the CDR3, the DNA is TGTGCCAGCAGCCAACTTGCAGTTAACTATGGCTACACCTTC.

About this clone: This specimen includes other DNA sequences encoding the same CDR3. The rearrangement links TRBV9 to TRBJ1-1; 7 bases line up with TRBD1. The CDR3 runs to 15 residues. With V trimmed by 4 bases and J by 4 bases, 10 bases remained unmatched. In germline, CDR1 is SGDLS, CDR2 YYNGEE. The CDR3 DNA reads as TGTGCCAGCAGCCCAAGACAGGGCCGGAGCACTGAAGCTTTCTTT. This gives the protein CASSPRQGRSTEAFF. The full variable domain, rest sourced from reference TRBV9 and TRBJ1-1, is DSGVTQTPKHLITATGQRVTLRCSPRSGDLSVYWYQQSLDQGLQFLIQYYNGEERAKGNILERFSAQQFPDLHSELNLSSLELGDSALYFCASSPRQGRSTEAFFGQGTRLTVV.

V usage is TRBV11-2 and J usage is TRBJ2-7; the match to TRBD2 covers 8 bases. V shed 1 base and J 3 bases; nucleotides not matched to a gene: 2. From germline, CDR1 is SGHAT and CDR2 FQNNGV. This CDR3 comprises 14 residues. CDR3 residues: CASSLAGGVYEQYF. CDR3 sequence (DNA): TGTGCCAGCAGCTTAGCGGGGGGGGTCTACGAGCAGTACTTC.

The gene calls are TRBV10-3 and TRBJ1-5; D unresolved. V was trimmed by 3 bases and J by 8 bases, leaving 14 bases between them. The CDR3 consists of 14 residues. From germline, CDR1 is ENHRY and CDR2 SYGVKD. CDR3 sequence (DNA): TGTGCCATCAGTGATACAGTCTCGGGGAAGCCCCAGCATTTT. This sequence encodes CAISDTVSGKPQHF.

This clone came up once. The CDR3 bases are TGTGCCAGCAGTCTTCGTAATCCTAATTCGGCCCTCCACTTT. Protein sequence: CASSLRNPNSALHF. The rearrangement uses TRBV27 and TRBJ1-6, with D unclear. Germline loops: CDR1 MNHEY, CDR2 SMNVEV (reference sequence). Trimming took 5 bases from V and 14 from J, leaving 19 bases between them. The CDR3 covers 14 residues.

This clone was seen just once. V gene TRBV5-4 combines with J gene TRBJ2-1, with 9 nucleotides matching TRBD2. CDR3 length: 14 residues. Germline V gene sequence: CDR1 SGHNT, CDR2 YYREEE (reference sequence). V was pared by 3 bases and J by 11 bases, with 9 bases of the junction left unmatched. In DNA, the CDR3 is TGTGCCAGCAGCTCTGGACTAGCGCCTAATCAGCAGTTCTTC. As protein: CASSSGLAPNQQFF.

The chain uses TRBV5-1 and TRBJ2-1; 10 nucleotides agree with TRBD2. From germline, CDR1 is SGHRS and CDR2 YFSETQ. Trimming at V came to 4 bases and at J to 3 bases, leaving 7 bases not matched to a gene. This CDR3 spans 16 amino acids. In DNA, the CDR3 is TGCGCCAGCAGCCATATCAGCGGGAGGGGCTACAATGAGCAGTTCTTC. This gives the protein CASSHISGRGYNEQFF.

This rearrangement joins TRBV30 to TRBJ1-1, with 7 bases fitting TRBD1. CDR1 is GTSNPN, CDR2 SVGIG, per germline (reference sequence). V was pared by 8 bases and J by 0 bases, with 15 bases of the junction left unmatched. The CDR3 has 16 amino acids. The CDR3 loop is CARETGSGTMNTEAFF. As DNA, the CDR3 is TGTGCCCGGGAGACAGGGTCTGGGACAATGAACACTGAAGCTTTCTTT.

This chain uses TRBV7-2 with TRBJ2-5; the D gene is possibly TRBD2 (6 bases). Trimming took 1 base from V and 1 from J, leaving 13 bases between them. Germline CDR1 and CDR2: SGHTA and FQGNSA. The CDR3 is made up of 16 amino acids. CDR3 loop: CASSLGGVGSQETQYF. For the CDR3, the DNA is TGTGCCAGCAGCTTAGGGGGAGTCGGGAGCCAAGAGACCCAGTACTTC.

The CDR3 DNA reads as TGTGCCAGCAGTTCCAACGGACAGTTCCAAGAGACCCAGTACTTC. As protein: CASSSNGQFQETQYF. The chain recombines TRBV28 with TRBJ2-5; a possible D gene is TRBD1 (6 bases). CDR1 and CDR2 (germline): MDHEN, SYDVKM. The CDR3 contains 15 residues. Deletions cut 4 bases from V and 1 base from J, with 13 bases between.

The rearrangement uses TRBV6-5 and TRBJ1-1, with D possibly TRBD1 on 5 matching bases. The germline V gene has CDR1 MNHEY and CDR2 SVGAGI. V lost 5 bases and J lost 1, with 14 bases in between. The CDR3 length is 15 residues. The CDR3 region is CASSRPRQPNTEAFF. The CDR3 DNA reads TGTGCCAGCAGTCGCCCCCGACAGCCGAACACTGAAGCTTTCTTT.

The genes are TRBV14 and TRBJ2-7; D not resolved. V lost 3 bases and J 3 bases, leaving 9 bases between the germline ends. This CDR3 contains 13 residues. Germline CDR1 and CDR2: SGHDN and FVKESK. Here the CDR3 reads CASSHNLDYEQYF. The CDR3 DNA is TGTGCCAGCAGCCATAACTTAGACTACGAGCAGTACTTC.

The chain links TRBV3-1 (or the pseudogene TRBV3-2) to TRBJ2-1; 9 bases match TRBD2. The J segment lost 7 bases and the V segment lost 1 base, leaving 8 bases of the junction unmatched. The CDR3 loop spans 16 amino acids. Germline CDR1 and CDR2: LGHDT and YNNKEL (reference sequence). The CDR3: CASSQAIAGAGNEQFF. In nucleotides, the CDR3 is TGTGCCAGCAGCCAAGCGATAGCGGGAGCTGGAAATGAGCAGTTCTTC.